A single sample is the source of the 9 T cell receptor beta chains below, sequenced in a study of blood T cell repertoires in COVID-19. Clones were read by immunoSEQ multiplex PCR, and TCRdb kept only the in-frame ones, dropping some. Among around 270,000 clones listed, approximately 89% were seen once. Sequenced: PBMCs or T cells enriched from blood (not recorded which). All receptors derive from a woman aged 40 to 50 who had been exposed to COVID-19.

This chain's CDR3 is CAIRGGPIQPQHF. The CDR3 bases are TGTGCCATCAGAGGGGGACCGATTCAGCCCCAGCATTTT. J is TRBJ1-5 and V is TRBV10-3; D perhaps matches TRBD1 (6 bases). V was shortened by 6 bases and J by 6 bases, with 12 bases between the two germline ends. In germline, CDR1 is ENHRY, CDR2 SYGVKD. There are 13 residues in the CDR3.

This clone was seen once. This chain connects TRBV19 to TRBJ1-2, with 9 bases aligning to TRBD1. The CDR3 runs to 15 residues. Trimming cost V 4 bases and J 5 bases; bases outside gene matches: 8. The germline CDR1 and CDR2 sequences are LNHDA and SQIVND (reference sequence). CDR3 sequence: CASSTRQGVYYGYTF. The CDR3 DNA reads as TGTGCCAGTAGTACGCGACAGGGGGTCTATTATGGCTACACCTTC. The variable domain in full, with the rest retrieved from reference TRBV19 and TRBJ1-2, is DGGITQSPKYLFRKEGQNVTLSCEQNLNHDAMYWYRQDPGQGLRLIYYSQIVNDFQKGDIAEGYSVSREKKESFPLTVTSAQKNPTAFYLCASSTRQGVYYGYTFGSGTRLTVV.

V and J are TRBV7-2 and TRBJ1-2, with 8 bases lining up with TRBD1. CDR3 length equals 14 residues. V shed 1 base, J shed 7 bases, and the junction held 5 bases outside the gene matches. Germline lookup yields CDR1 SGHTA and CDR2 FQGNSA. The chain's CDR3 is CASSLERQGFGYTF. In nucleotides, the CDR3 is TGTGCCAGCAGCTTAGAAAGACAGGGGTTTGGCTACACCTTC.

The rearrangement links TRBV5-1 to TRBJ2-4, with 8 bases that match TRBD1. V lost 0 bases, J lost 8 bases, and 4 bases stayed unmatched. This CDR3 is built from 14 residues. The germline gives CDR1 SGHRS, CDR2 YFSETQ. The CDR3 bases are TGCGCCAGCAGCTTGGGGACAGGGACGGACATTCAGTACTTC. Amino acids: CASSLGTGTDIQYF.

This clone was seen only a few times. The gene calls are TRBV2 and TRBJ1-6, with 7 bases matching TRBD1. This CDR3 is built from 15 residues. The junction had 9 bases not matched to a gene; V was cut back by 3 bases and J by 10 bases. The germline gives CDR1 SNHLY, CDR2 FYNNEI. The CDR3 loop reads CASSDPRDRESPLHF. The CDR3 coding sequence is TGTGCCAGCAGTGACCCCCGGGACAGAGAGTCACCCCTCCACTTT. The full variable domain, its missing parts supplied by reference TRBV2 and TRBJ1-6, is EPEVTQTPSHQVTQMGQEVILRCVPISNHLYFYWYRQILGQKVEFLVSFYNNEISEKSEIFDDQFSVERPDGSNFTLKIRSTKLEDSAMYFCASSDPRDRESPLHFGNGTRLTVT.

The J gene is TRBJ1-3, the V gene TRBV19; 8 bases map to TRBD1. This CDR3 contains 16 residues. Per germline, CDR1 LNHDA and CDR2 SQIVND (reference sequence). After removal of 4 bases from V and 1 base from J, the junction contained 6 bases not matched to a gene. CDR3 region: CASSTTGTGSGNTIYF. CDR3 nucleotide sequence: TGTGCCAGTAGTACCACTGGGACAGGTTCTGGAAACACCATATATTTT. Based on the CDR3 plus reference TRBV19 and TRBJ1-3, the full variable domain is DGGITQSPKYLFRKEGQNVTLSCEQNLNHDAMYWYRQDPGQGLRLIYYSQIVNDFQKGDIAEGYSVSREKKESFPLTVTSAQKNPTAFYLCASSTTGTGSGNTIYFGEGSWLTVV.

This clone was observed a few times. V is TRBV4-3 and J is TRBJ2-2; 13 bases fit TRBD2. Trimming cost V 0 bases and J 0 bases; bases outside gene matches: 7. Germline V CDR1 and CDR2: LGHNA, YSLEER. The CDR3 runs 20 residues. The DNA of the CDR3 is TGCGCCAGCAGCCAAGAATCAACTAGCGGGGGGGCCGCGAACACCGGGGAGCTGTTTTTT. Encoded protein: CASSQESTSGGAANTGELFF.

The chain combines TRBV6-5 with TRBJ2-5, with 9 positions matching TRBD2. The junction had 15 bases not matched to a gene; V was cut back by 4 bases and J by 9 bases. Germline assignment: CDR1 MNHEY and CDR2 SVGAGI. CDR3 length: 16 residues. The CDR3 spells CASSLYGLAHPMPQYF. The CDR3 DNA sequence: TGTGCCAGCAGTTTATATGGACTAGCGCACCCCATGCCCCAGTACTTC.

The table lists this clone with a count of one. The V gene is TRBV4-1, the J gene TRBJ2-2, with D unresolved. Germline V gene sequence: CDR1 MGHRA, CDR2 YSYEKL. V was shortened by 3 bases and J by 1 base, with 12 bases between the two germline ends. The CDR3 sequence is 16 residues long. The CDR3 region is CASSHYLSRNTGELFF. The CDR3 DNA is TGCGCCAGCAGCCACTACCTGTCTAGGAACACCGGGGAGCTGTTTTTT.